This passage covers 11 T cell receptor beta chains from one sample sequenced in a study of blood T cell repertoires in COVID-19. Method: immunoSEQ multiplex PCR; TCRdb's copy keeps in-frame clones and lacks some. The sample consists of a few hundred thousand clones, approximately 90% of them appearing once. Sequencing was performed on PBMCs or T cells enriched from blood (not recorded which). The source of these receptors is a man aged 30-40 years who had recovered from COVID-19.

The rearrangement joins TRBV24-1 to TRBJ2-1; the match to TRBD2 covers 9 bases. The CDR3 extends over 17 amino acids. Germline V CDR1 and CDR2: KGHDR, SFDVKD. After removal of 3 bases from V and 1 base from J, the junction contained 6 bases not matched to a gene. In DNA form, the CDR3 reads TGTGCCACCAGTGATCCCTTAGCGGGAGAGTCCTACAATGAGCAGTTCTTC. Translating gives CATSDPLAGESYNEQFF.

This chain links TRBV7-9 with TRBJ1-1; D is undetermined. CDR3 length equals 14 residues. Germline V lookup: CDR1 SEHNR, CDR2 FQNEAQ (reference sequence). Trimming took off 8 bases at V and 0 bases at J, with 13 bases between the two ends. This chain's CDR3 is CASGPQAMNTEAFF. CDR3 sequence (DNA): TGTGCCAGCGGGCCCCAGGCGATGAACACTGAAGCTTTCTTT.

The V call is TRBV2, the J call TRBJ2-1; D might be TRBD2 (5 bases). Trimming took 7 bases from V and 6 from J, leaving 16 bases between them. Germline values: CDR1 SNHLY, CDR2 FYNNEI. The CDR3 covers 14 residues. CDR3 protein: CASKPILSGNEQFF. The CDR3 bases are TGTGCCAGCAAACCTATCTTGAGCGGCAATGAGCAGTTCTTC.

On this clone itself: The sample has other DNA sequences that encode this CDR3 too. V usage is TRBV28 and J usage is TRBJ2-3; TRBD2 is a possible D gene (5 bases). This CDR3 contains 13 residues. Germline V gene lookup returns CDR1 MDHEN and CDR2 SYDVKM. Trimming removed 3 bases at V and 1 base at J, with 5 bases between. The chain's CDR3 is CASSFGGTDTQYF. The DNA of the CDR3 is TGTGCCAGCAGTTTCGGGGGCACAGATACGCAGTATTTT.

CDR3 in amino acids: CASSLRQETQYF. In nucleotides, the CDR3 is TGTGCCAGCTCTCTTCGCCAAGAGACCCAGTACTTC. The V and J genes are TRBV18 and TRBJ2-5; unclear D gene. Germline V gene data show CDR1 as KGHSH and CDR2 as LQKENI. The length of the CDR3 is 12 residues. V was cut by 6 bases and J by 1 base, with 6 bases left in between.

The chain carries TRBV7-3 and TRBJ2-3, with TRBD2 identical over 13 bases. The CDR3 sequence is 20 residues long. V trimming: 5 bases; J trimming: 2 bases; junction bases outside the gene matches: 16. CDR1 is SGHTA, CDR2 FQGTGA, per germline. Written as DNA, the CDR3 is TGTGCCAGCAGCCGTGTAGGACTAGCGGGAGACGGGGGAGCCACAGATACGCAGTATTTT. Residues: CASSRVGLAGDGGATDTQYF.

The chain carries TRBV18 and TRBJ1-3, with 7 bases fitting TRBD1. The germline V gene encodes CDR1 KGHSH and CDR2 LQKENI. CDR3 length: 16 residues. Trimming removed 0 bases from V and 0 bases from J; junction bases left unmatched: 2. The DNA of the CDR3 is TGTGCCAGCTCACCACCGGCAGGGGGCTCTGGAAACACCATATATTTT. Translated: CASSPPAGGSGNTIYF.

The chain links TRBV5-1 to TRBJ1-6, with D maybe TRBD1 (5 bases). Per the germline V gene, CDR1 is SGHRS and CDR2 is YFSETQ. CDR3 length equals 17 residues. V was cut by 0 bases and J by 7 bases, with 17 bases left in between. The CDR3 reads CASSLGRRTGVNSPLHF. CDR3 sequence (DNA): TGCGCCAGCAGCTTGGGGAGACGTACGGGGGTAAATTCACCCCTCCACTTT.

The CDR3 loop reads CASSLSRSHEQYF. The DNA of the CDR3 is TGTGCCAGCAGTTTATCGAGGAGCCACGAGCAGTACTTC. This chain connects TRBV27 to TRBJ2-7; the D is unclear. The germline V gene encodes CDR1 MNHEY and CDR2 SMNVEV (reference sequence). Trimming took off 0 bases at V and 5 bases at J, with 8 bases between the two ends. The CDR3 runs 13 residues.

The chain joins TRBV10-3 to TRBJ2-1; 12 bases map to TRBD2. V shed 6 bases, J shed 7 bases, and the junction held 10 bases outside the gene matches. The CDR3 has 16 amino acids. Germline V gives CDR1 ENHRY, CDR2 SYGVKD. DNA of the CDR3: TGTGCCATCAGGGGGCCCGCTAGCGGGAGGGAGAATGAGCAGTTCTTC. It yields the protein CAIRGPASGRENEQFF.

The chain is built from TRBV6-5 and TRBJ2-4; TRBD2 is a possible D gene (6 bases). The CDR3 consists of 13 residues. The V end lost 4 bases, the J end lost 8 bases, and 12 bases lay between the germline ends. CDR1 MNHEY and CDR2 SVGAGI come from the germline V gene. CDR3 nucleotides: TGTGCCAGCAGTTCTACCAGGGAGGACATTCAGTACTTC. It translates to CASSSTREDIQYF.